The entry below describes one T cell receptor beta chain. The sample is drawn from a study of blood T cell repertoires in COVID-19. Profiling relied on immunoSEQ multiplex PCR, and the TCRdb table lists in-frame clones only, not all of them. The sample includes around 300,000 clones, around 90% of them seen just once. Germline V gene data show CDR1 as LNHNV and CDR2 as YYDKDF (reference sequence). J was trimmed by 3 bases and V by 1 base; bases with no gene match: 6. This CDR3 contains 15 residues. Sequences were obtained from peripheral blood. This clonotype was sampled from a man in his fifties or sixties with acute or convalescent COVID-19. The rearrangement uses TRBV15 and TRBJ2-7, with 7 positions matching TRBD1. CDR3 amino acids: CATSRGAAGGYEQYF. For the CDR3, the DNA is TGTGCCACCAGCAGAGGTGCCGCAGGGGGCTACGAGCAGTACTTC.